This TCR beta chain was recorded in a study of blood T cell repertoires in COVID-19 (dated by TCRdb to 2020 to 2022). General notes on the study: Collaborator samples came from the United States, Italy and Spain and covered acute and convalescent phases of COVID-19. A freely available public database, intended as a resource for researchers studying the immune response to SARS-CoV-2, is where the repertoires were released. Where HLA class I and class II types were available, the types were taken from metadata supplied by the sample provider, not from assay-based typing. Samples were obtained from the ongoing ImmuneRACE study (first 160 participants) and from some 1,300 subjects provided by 6 global collaborators. Nearly every sample came with metadata listing a de-identified subject ID, COVID-19 status, age in years and sex. The material from the prospective study consisted of cDNA or gDNA derived from T cells, B-cell-depleted T cells, or PBMCs. Subjects who had been exposed to COVID-19, were actively infected with it, or had recovered from it provided the deeply sampled blood TCRbeta repertoires that made up the dataset. Results the study describes overall, beyond this receptor: How much clinical and demographic metadata was included differed by source and by participant, and the metadata was provided uncurated.

TCRbeta CDR3 regions were amplified from genomic DNA using the immunoSEQ Assay, a bias-controlled multiplex PCR. Under the source paper's analysis protocol: The number of nucleated cells in each sample was estimated from the amplification of reference gene primers within the assay. To quantify the absolute abundance of each unique TCRbeta CDR3 rearrangement, sequence reads were collapsed and filtered. For each sample, productive Simpson clonality was calculated as the square root of Simpson's diversity index across productive rearrangements. TCRdb took over this immuneACCESS table, retaining in-frame rearrangements with V and J assigned. Such tables are incomplete; in checked studies, under half of the missing clones stem from an unresolved V gene, and the remainder is unexplained. Clone size and V and J calls were adopted from that table, with D and trimming inferred from the DNA. The sample contains some 160,000 clones, 70% to 90% of them found a single time. About 2.8% of the sample goes to the ten largest clones.

Each collaborating institution followed its own protocols to collect whole blood in K2EDTA tubes. For TCRbeta analysis, collaborators shipped samples in one of three forms: frozen whole blood, isolated PBMCs, or DNA extracted from either of those sample types. As concerns this clone: Its antigen is still unknown. No quality values exist for individual bases; no much larger clone is one base distant.

The TCR sequence derives from a man in his sixties with acute or convalescent COVID-19. Source material: peripheral blood.

The bases read TGCGCCAGCAGCCAAGTCAAGGGGGAAGGGGAAAAACTGTTTTTT. This translates into CASSQVKGEGEKLFF. The chain links TRBV4-3 with TRBJ1-4, and possibly TRBD1, on 6 matching bases. The CDR3 has 15 amino acids, counting the end cysteine and phenylalanine. The CDR3 DNA has 45 bases and is translated from base 1. The germline V gene gives CDR1 as LGHNA and CDR2 as YSLEER. V is shortened by 1 base, J by 8 bases, and the region joining them spans 14 bases.